These T cell receptor beta chains were read from a single sample in a study of shared clonotypes between healthy human individuals. Profiling relied on immunoSEQ multiplex PCR, and the TCRdb table lists in-frame clones only, not all of them. In the table there are 900,000 to 1,200,000 clones, 70% to 80% of which are singletons. The specimen sequenced was memory CD4+ T cells from PBMCs. The receptor source for this set is a man younger than 30 in good health. Some clones in this sample may be carry-over from other donors' samples. Both conserved end residues are part of each CDR3. A D gene is named only where the DNA matches it firmly. Size is omitted from some rows. Given values are once, few, many or a class for expanded clones.

D gene,V gene,clone size,J gene,CDR3 DNA,CDR3 protein
TRBD2,TRBV6-6,NA,TRBJ2-7,TGTGCCAGCAGTCCCCCTGGGGGACTAGTCCACGAGCAGTACTTC,CASSPPGGLVHEQYF
TRBD1,TRBV7-9,few,TRBJ1-4,TGTGCCAGCAGCTCCGGGACAGTCTCTAATGAAAAACTGTTTTTT,CASSSGTVSNEKLFF
NA,TRBV28,NA,TRBJ1-2,TGTGCCAGCAGTTTAGAGGGACGGCTCTATGGCTACACCTTC,CASSLEGRLYGYTF
NA,TRBV5-1,few,TRBJ2-7,TGCGCCAGCAGCCAAGCCGACAGTTACGACGAGCAGTACTTC,CASSQADSYDEQYF
TRBD1,TRBV9,NA,TRBJ1-3,TGTGCCAGCAGCCATGGACAGGGGGTGGGAAACACCATATATTTT,CASSHGQGVGNTIYF
NA,TRBV20-1,NA,TRBJ1-1,TGCAGTGCTATTCTACAGGTACAAGCTTTCTTT,CSAILQVQAFF
NA,TRBV18,once,TRBJ1-1,TGTGCCAGCTCACCACTTTTTAATATGAACACTGAAGCTTTCTTT,CASSPLFNMNTEAFF
NA,TRBV4-3,NA,TRBJ1-5,TGCGCCAGCAGCCAAGATACAAGGGGCAATCAGCCCCAGCATTTT,CASSQDTRGNQPQHF
TRBD2,TRBV9,NA,TRBJ2-2,TGTGCCAGCAGCCTCCGGGAGGGCCCCGGGACCGGGGAGCTGTTTTTT,CASSLREGPGTGELFF
NA,TRBV20-1,NA,TRBJ2-7,TGCAGTGCTAGCGGTACCTACGAGCAGTACTTC,CSASGTYEQYF
NA,TRBV29-1,NA,TRBJ2-2,TGCAGCGTTGCCCAGGGTATAGCGACCGGGGAGCTGTTTTTT,CSVAQGIATGELFF
NA,TRBV5-1,NA,TRBJ2-2,TGCGCCAGCAGCTTCGGGACGGCGAACACCGGGGAGCTGTTTTTT,CASSFGTANTGELFF
TRBD2,TRBV19,NA,TRBJ2-7,TGTGCCAGTAGTCCCTCCGGGACTAGCGGGAGAAGTCGGAACTTC,CASSPSGTSGRSRNF
NA,TRBV7-2,NA,TRBJ1-2,TGTGCCAGCAGCTTAGACAGTTTCATCTATGGCTACACCTTC,CASSLDSFIYGYTF
NA,TRBV7-2,NA,TRBJ2-3,TGTGCCAGCAGCAAAACTAGCGGCAGGGGGGCAGATACGCAGTATTTT,CASSKTSGRGADTQYF
TRBD2,TRBV4-2,once,TRBJ2-3,TGTGCCAGCAGCCAAGCTGCGGCGACTAGCGGCACAGATACGCAGTATTTT,CASSQAAATSGTDTQYF
TRBD1,TRBV5-6,NA,TRBJ1-2,TGTGCCAGCAGCCCGGGACAGTTTAACTATGGCTACACCTTC,CASSPGQFNYGYTF
NA,TRBV5-5,NA,TRBJ2-7,TGTGCCAGCAGCTTGGTGGCAGCCGAGCAGTACTTC,CASSLVAAEQYF
TRBD1,TRBV9,NA,TRBJ2-2,TGTGCCAGCCGTGGAACTGGGACAGGGGGCACCGGGGAGCTGTTTTTT,CASRGTGTGGTGELFF
NA,TRBV6-6,NA,TRBJ1-4,TGTGCCAGCAGTTCCCCCTATTCGGGGGTGGCGGAAAAACTGTTTTTT,CASSSPYSGVAEKLFF
NA,TRBV27,NA,TRBJ2-3,TGTGCCAGCAGTCCCGGGTTAGGTGGACTATTCACAGATACGCAGTATTTT,CASSPGLGGLFTDTQYF
NA,TRBV9,NA,TRBJ2-6,TGTGCCAGCAGCTTGGAGGAGGCTGGGGCCAACGTCCTGACTTTC,CASSLEEAGANVLTF
NA,TRBV27,few,TRBJ2-5,TGTGCCACCCCTCCGGGTCCTAAACAAGAGACCCAGTACTTC,CATPPGPKQETQYF
NA,TRBV30,NA,TRBJ1-4,TGTGCCTGGGGAAATGAAAAACTGTTTTTT,CAWGNEKLFF
TRBD1,TRBV18,NA,TRBJ1-1,TGTGCCACCACCCCGGGACAGGGGGGAGTAGGCACTGAAGCTTTCTTT,CATTPGQGGVGTEAFF
NA,TRBV20-1,NA,TRBJ2-1,TGCAGTGCTTGGAGGAATGAGCAGTTCTTC,CSAWRNEQFF
TRBD1,TRBV30,many,TRBJ1-1,TGTGCCCGAAACGCACAGGGGGCGTCTGAAGCTTTCTTT,CARNAQGASEAFF
NA,TRBV13,few,TRBJ2-5,TGTGCCAGCAGCTTAGGGCTCACCGGGCCAGAGACCCAGTACTTC,CASSLGLTGPETQYF
TRBD2,TRBV19,NA,TRBJ2-3,TGTGCCAGTAGTCAGAGGGGACTAGCGGGTACGACAGATACGCAGTATTTT,CASSQRGLAGTTDTQYF
NA,TRBV7-9,NA,TRBJ2-5,TGTGCCAGCAGCTCTCTAGCTCCCCAAGAGACCCAGTACTTC,CASSSLAPQETQYF
NA,TRBV6-5,NA,TRBJ2-2,TGTGCCAGCAGTTTGACAGACAACACCGGGGAGCTGTTTTTT,CASSLTDNTGELFF
NA,TRBV20-1,NA,TRBJ2-5,TGCAGTGCTAGAGTCATGGAGACCCAGTACTTC,CSARVMETQYF
TRBD1,TRBV5-1,NA,TRBJ2-7,TGCGCCAGCAGCCTGATCCCCGGGACAGGGTACGACGAGCAGTACTTC,CASSLIPGTGYDEQYF
TRBD1,TRBV28,once,TRBJ1-5,TGTGCCAGCAGAGGGACAGGGCGCAGTCCCCAGCCCCAGCATTTT,CASRGTGRSPQPQHF
NA,TRBV19,NA,TRBJ1-2,TGTGCCAGTAGAAGGGCCGCCGGAGGCTATGGCTACACCTTC,CASRRAAGGYGYTF
NA,TRBV28,once,TRBJ2-1,TGTGCCAGTGGGACTTTAGAGCAGTTCTTC,CASGTLEQFF
NA,TRBV11-2,NA,TRBJ2-7,TGTGCCAGCAGCTTAGGACTCGACAGCTACGAGCAGTACTTC,CASSLGLDSYEQYF
NA,TRBV2,few,TRBJ2-7,TGTGCCAGCAGATACAGGGACGAGCAGTACTTC,CASRYRDEQYF
NA,TRBV21-1,NA,TRBJ2-4,TGTGCCAGCAACCTCCCCCGTAGCGATGACAAAAACATTCAGTACTTC,CASNLPRSDDKNIQYF
TRBD1,TRBV28,NA,TRBJ1-2,TGTGCCAGCATTGGGACAGGCCGACCCTATGGCTACACCTTC,CASIGTGRPYGYTF
TRBD2,TRBV28,few,TRBJ2-3,TGTGCCAGCAGTTTGCCCGGGAGGGCCACAGATACGCAGTATTTT,CASSLPGRATDTQYF
TRBD1,TRBV9,NA,TRBJ1-1,TGTGCCAGCAGCTCGACGGGACAGCAGAACACTGAAGCTTTCTTT,CASSSTGQQNTEAFF
NA,TRBV15,NA,TRBJ2-7,TGTGCCACCAGCAGGGGCAGACGCAGCCTTTCCTACGAGCAGTACTTC,CATSRGRRSLSYEQYF
NA,TRBV4-2,NA,TRBJ2-1,TGTGCCAGCAGCCAAGAGAGACGTCATGAGCAGTTCTTC,CASSQERRHEQFF
NA,TRBV4-1,NA,TRBJ2-1,TGCGCCAGCAGCCAAGAGACCCGTTCACGCTACGGTGAGCAGTTCTTC,CASSQETRSRYGEQFF
NA,TRBV5-6,NA,TRBJ2-3,TGTGCCAGCAGCCCAGCAGGAGGGCGCACAGATACGCAGTATTTT,CASSPAGGRTDTQYF
NA,TRBV10-3,NA,TRBJ1-2,TGTGCCATCAGTGAGTCGTCCTGGCTTTATGGCTACACCTTC,CAISESSWLYGYTF
NA,TRBV28,NA,TRBJ2-3,TGTGCCAGCCGGGGGGCGGGAAGCCGGGGAGATACGCAGTATTTT,CASRGAGSRGDTQYF
TRBD1,TRBV28,few,TRBJ2-7,TGTGCCAGCAACCTACCGGGACAGGGTTTCAAGCAGTACTTC,CASNLPGQGFKQYF
NA,TRBV27,NA,TRBJ1-1,TGTGCCAGCAGTTTCCGTCAGAACACTGAAGCTTTCTTT,CASSFRQNTEAFF
TRBD1,TRBV6-1,NA,TRBJ2-7,TGTGCCAGCAGTGCCGGGACAGGGGGCTACGAGCAGTACTTC,CASSAGTGGYEQYF
TRBD1,TRBV6-5,NA,TRBJ2-2,TGTGCCAGCAGTTACAGGACAGGGGCCGGGGAGCTGTTTTTT,CASSYRTGAGELFF
TRBD1,TRBV5-1,few,TRBJ2-5,TGCGCCAGCAGCTCCGGGACAGGGGGCAAAGAGACCCAGTACTTC,CASSSGTGGKETQYF